Each of the 7 T cell receptor beta chains below was sequenced from the same sample in a study of blood T cell repertoires in COVID-19 (dated by TCRdb to 2019 to 2021). The receptor library was made with the immunoSEQ multiplex PCR assay. As stored in TCRdb, this immuneACCESS dataset retains in-frame rearrangements with V and J assigned. A fraction of the clones does not appear; measured against another copy, unresolved V genes explain less than half of the discrepancy, and the remainder lacks a known reason. Within this sample are roughly 180,000 clones, with more than 75% of them counted one time only. The ten largest clones add up to approximately 15% of the sample. Material: PBMCs or T cells enriched from blood (not recorded which). The receptor set was obtained from a man in his 60s who had been exposed to COVID-19.

The J gene is TRBJ1-5, the V gene TRBV24-1, with a weak D call TRBD1 (5 bases). This CDR3 contains 15 residues. Trimming shortened V by 4 bases and J by 7 bases, and 16 bases separated the two germline ends. CDR1 is KGHDR and CDR2 is SFDVKD in the germline V gene. CDR3 residues: CATSDPWGPRQPQHF. In nucleotides, the CDR3 is TGTGCCACCAGTGACCCCTGGGGCCCCAGGCAGCCCCAGCATTTT.

The CDR3 is CASSEYRGGGYTF. The CDR3 nucleotides are TGTGCCAGCAGTGAATATAGGGGGGGTGGCTACACCTTC. The chain joins TRBV25-1 to TRBJ1-2; D perhaps matches TRBD1 (6 bases). The CDR3 has 13 residues. The V and J ends lost 0 bases and 7 bases respectively, with 9 bases between them. CDR1 is MGHDK and CDR2 is SYGVNS in the germline V gene.

Turning to this clone: Other DNA sequences in this sample translate to the same CDR3. The V gene is TRBV28, the J gene TRBJ2-2; 8 nucleotides agree with TRBD1. The CDR3 consists of 16 residues. The V segment lost 2 bases and the J segment 4 bases; nucleotides outside the gene matches: 6. Germline V gives CDR1 MDHEN, CDR2 SYDVKM. The CDR3 bases are TGTGCCAGCAGTTTACTGCAGGGGGCGATCACCGGGGAGCTGTTTTTT. Translating gives CASSLLQGAITGELFF.

The chain links TRBV19 to TRBJ2-7; 10 positions agree with TRBD1. Germline values: CDR1 LNHDA, CDR2 SQIVND (reference sequence). The CDR3 runs to 14 residues. J was trimmed by 6 bases and V by 5 bases; bases with no gene match: 7. CDR3 sequence reads: CASSADRGSAEQYF. The CDR3 region has the DNA TGTGCCAGTAGTGCGGACAGGGGGTCTGCCGAGCAGTACTTC.

CDR3 DNA sequence: TGTGCCACCAGTGCAGGGTACCTCTCCTACGAGCAGTACTTC. Its protein is CATSAGYLSYEQYF. The chain combines TRBV24-1 with TRBJ2-7, with a tentative D call TRBD1 (5 bases). CDR1 and CDR2 (germline): KGHDR, SFDVKD. Between the trimmed V and J ends, which lost 5 bases and 0 bases, there was a span of 10 bases. This CDR3 region has 14 residues.

The J gene is TRBJ2-5, the V gene TRBV6-5, with D perhaps TRBD1 (7 bases). Germline loops: CDR1 MNHEY, CDR2 SVGAGI. V lost 6 bases to trimming and J lost 0 bases, with 11 bases between them. This CDR3 contains 14 residues. As DNA, the CDR3 is TGTGCCAGCAGGGAGGGACAGTACCAAGAGACCCAGTACTTC. Translation gives CASREGQYQETQYF.

V usage is TRBV9 and J usage is TRBJ1-1; maybe TRBD1 (5 bases). The CDR3 has 17 residues. V was pared by 3 bases and J by 4 bases, with 22 bases between. The germline gives CDR1 SGDLS, CDR2 YYNGEE. CDR3 nucleotide sequence: TGTGCCAGCAGCGAGACCCCATTGGGCGGGGCGGTCACTGAAGCTTTCTTT. Its protein product is CASSETPLGGAVTEAFF.